This T cell receptor (beta chain) was obtained from a study of technical replicates of blood from a handful of donors. Produced via immunoSEQ multiplex PCR; TCRdb's table is partial and in-frame only. The sample comprises roughly 90,000 clones, 94% of which are singletons, and 0.2% to 0.25% rests with the top ten. This CDR3 is 17 amino acids long. The germline V gene encodes CDR1 LGHNA and CDR2 YNFKEQ. J gave up 3 bases and V 0 bases, and 4 bases lay outside the gene matches. Material: T cells isolated from PBMCs. The receptor comes from a human donor in good health. The chain recombines TRBV4-2 with TRBJ2-1; TRBD2 matches 11 bases. This chain's CDR3 is CASSQDTSGGLYNEQFF. DNA for the CDR3: TGTGCCAGCAGCCAAGATACTAGCGGGGGCCTCTACAATGAGCAGTTCTTC.